What follows is one T cell receptor beta chain and its context. The antigen remains unidentified. Coverage ceases 3 residues before the CDR3 finishes, and the germline J gene fills in the end. This specimen belongs to a study of T cells in women clearing cervical HPV infection. As for the study in general: Cases were women with histologically confirmed HPV16-related CIN3 or worse, including a couple of invasive cancers. With HLA typing for only a few women, HLA confounding remains possible. Study conclusions and caveats: Controls had more TRBV6-7 (approximately 0.16%) than cases (about 0.11%).

Sequencing used immunoSEQ multiplex PCR; TCRdb keeps in-frame clones, though not all of them. The sample is made up of about 33,000 clones, and the top ten hold 3.5% to 4.5% of it. The length of the CDR3 is 13 residues. Germline V CDR1 and CDR2: DFQATT, SNEGSKA (reference sequence). The J segment lost 6 bases and the V segment lost 4 bases, leaving 5 bases of the junction unmatched. Sequencing input: blood buffy coat. This receptor was identified in a woman between 18 and 70 years old with a cervical HPV16 infection that either progressed to CIN3+ or cleared (not recorded which). This chain joins TRBV20-1 and TRBJ2-1; 8 positions agree with TRBD2. The covered CDR3 bases are TGCAGTGCTACCTCCGGGACTAGCAATGAG. The encoded protein is CSATSGTSNE. In full, the CDR3 reads CSATSGTSNEQFF.